One sample yielded the 16 T cell receptor beta chains listed below, sequenced in a study of cytomegalovirus exposure and HLA in healthy donors. The protocol was immunoSEQ multiplex PCR, while the TCRdb copy is restricted to in-frame clones and leaves out a portion. Of some 160,000 clones listed, approximately 90% are singletons. The sample taken for sequencing was PBMCs. The receptors stem from a man younger than 35 in good health and CMV-seronegative.

CDR3 residues: CASSFRGRAQAFF. The CDR3 DNA follows: TGTGCCAGCAGCTTTAGGGGCAGGGCCCAAGCTTTCTTT. The chain couples TRBV7-2 to TRBJ1-1, with D perhaps matching TRBD1 (5 bases). The CDR3 is 13 amino acids. Germline CDR1 is SGHTA and CDR2 is FQGNSA. The ends were cut back, 3 bases at V and 9 bases at J, with 14 bases in the middle.

The chain employs TRBV5-1 and TRBJ2-3, with a possible D match to TRBD2 (6 bases). The V gene's germline CDR1 is SGHRS and CDR2 YFSETQ. The CDR3 length is 16 residues. V lost 4 bases to trimming and J lost 1 base, with 16 bases between them. Here the CDR3 DNA reads TGCGCCAGCAGCCTCGCGGGGTGGGGGGGCACAGATACGCAGTATTTT. Protein sequence: CASSLAGWGGTDTQYF.

The chain employs TRBV7-6 and TRBJ2-2; tentative D call: TRBD1 (6 bases). The CDR3 is 17 amino acids. V gave up 5 bases and J gave up 6 bases, with 22 bases separating them. Germline-derived CDR1 and CDR2 are SGHVS and FNYEAQ. The CDR3 is CASSHGFGQGKPGELFF. The CDR3 DNA is TGTGCCAGCAGCCATGGGTTTGGTCAGGGGAAGCCCGGGGAGCTGTTTTTT.

The chain couples TRBV7-2 to TRBJ1-2; 7 positions agree with TRBD1. The CDR3 is 15 amino acids. Germline V gene sequence: CDR1 SGHTA, CDR2 FQGNSA. V was pared by 5 bases and J by 6 bases, with 12 bases of the junction left unmatched. CDR3 coding DNA: TGTGCCAGCAGCCTTAATATGAGGGGGCAAGATGGCTACACCTTC. As protein: CASSLNMRGQDGYTF. Together with reference TRBV7-2 and TRBJ1-2, the CDR3 gives the full variable domain: GAGVSQSPSNKVTEKGKDVELRCDPISGHTALYWYRQSLGQGLEFLIYFQGNSAPDKSGLPSDRFSAERTGGSVSTLTIQRTQQEDSAVYLCASSLNMRGQDGYTFGSGTRLTVV.

The V and J genes are TRBV6-1 and TRBJ2-1; TRBD2 matches at 7 bases. V gave up 1 base and J gave up 7 bases; unmatched junction bases: 10. This CDR3 spans 16 amino acids. CDR1 and CDR2 (germline): MNHNS, SASEGT. CDR3 DNA sequence: TGTGCCAGCAGTGAAGAAGTCTTCCCCGGGGGGAATGAGCAGTTCTTC. It specifies CASSEEVFPGGNEQFF.

The genes are TRBV6-1 and TRBJ2-7, with D unclear. The CDR3 loop spans 13 amino acids. Trimming cost V 2 bases and J 2 bases, with 7 bases left between them. The germline CDR1 and CDR2 sequences are MNHNS and SASEGT. This CDR3 reads CASSELAAYEQYV. DNA of the CDR3: TGTGCCAGCAGTGAACTGGCGGCCTACGAGCAGTACGTC.

This clone was picked up one time. V is TRBV10-3 and J is TRBJ2-1; 10 nucleotides match TRBD2. V lost 3 bases to trimming and J lost 4 bases; unmatched junction nucleotides: 6. From germline, CDR1 is ENHRY and CDR2 SYGVKD. The CDR3 sequence is 16 residues long. CDR3 bases: TGTGCCATCAGTGAACCTAGCGGGGGTCTTTACAATGAGCAGTTCTTC. It specifies CAISEPSGGLYNEQFF.

The J gene is TRBJ1-2, the V gene TRBV18; 7 nucleotides align to TRBD1. CDR1 is KGHSH, CDR2 LQKENI, per germline. The J segment lost 6 bases and the V segment lost 3 bases, leaving 7 bases of the junction unmatched. This CDR3 contains 14 residues. The CDR3: CASSPDRRSHGYTF. For the CDR3, the DNA is TGTGCCAGCTCACCGGACAGGCGATCCCATGGCTACACCTTC. Full variable domain (outside the CDR3, taken from reference TRBV18 and TRBJ1-2): NAGVMQNPRHLVRRRGQEARLRCSPMKGHSHVYWYRQLPEEGLKFMVYLQKENIIDESGMPKERFSAEFPKEGPSILRIQQVVRGDSAAYFCASSPDRRSHGYTFGSGTRLTVV.

This rearrangement joins TRBV9 to TRBJ2-7, with D maybe TRBD1 (5 bases). This CDR3 spans 16 amino acids. Germline assignment: CDR1 SGDLS and CDR2 YYNGEE. V was clipped by 4 bases and J by 7 bases, with 24 bases between them. The CDR3 reads CASSKGTGGVLWEQYF. CDR3 DNA sequence: TGTGCCAGCAGCAAAGGAACAGGTGGGGTTTTGTGGGAGCAGTACTTC. Filled out from reference TRBV9 and TRBJ2-7, the complete variable domain reads DSGVTQTPKHLITATGQRVTLRCSPRSGDLSVYWYQQSLDQGLQFLIQYYNGEERAKGNILERFSAQQFPDLHSELNLSSLELGDSALYFCASSKGTGGVLWEQYFGPGTRLTVT.

The genes are TRBV5-1 and TRBJ2-1, with 9 bases lining up with TRBD2. The CDR3 loop spans 18 amino acids. Germline lookup yields CDR1 SGHRS and CDR2 YFSETQ. Trimming took 0 bases from V and 3 from J; bases not matched to a gene: 10. The DNA for the CDR3 is TGCGCCAGCAGCTTGGAAGGAGAGACTAGCGGCCTCTACAATGAGCAGTTCTTC. Translating it yields CASSLEGETSGLYNEQFF.

This chain joins TRBV18 and TRBJ1-2; D possibly corresponds to TRBD1 (5 bases). Trimming took 3 bases from V and 2 from J, leaving 10 bases between them. The germline CDR1 and CDR2 sequences are KGHSH and LQKENI. This CDR3 has 14 residues. As DNA, the CDR3 is TGTGCCAGCTCACCCGAGACAGTCAACTATGGCTACACCTTC. Its translation is CASSPETVNYGYTF.

V is TRBV4-1 and J is TRBJ1-2; a possible D gene is TRBD1 (5 bases). The CDR3 has 14 amino acids. Germline CDR1 is MGHRA and CDR2 is YSYEKL. V was cut by 3 bases and J by 1 base, with 9 bases left in between. The CDR3 DNA sequence: TGCGCCAGCAGCCACACGACAGATAACTATGGCTACACCTTC. The encoded protein is CASSHTTDNYGYTF.

This clone was found once. The J gene is TRBJ2-2, the V gene TRBV7-8; 10 nucleotides agree with TRBD2. V shed 1 base, J shed 8 bases, and the junction held 7 bases outside the gene matches. CDR1 is SGHVS, CDR2 FQNEAQ, per germline. The CDR3 spans 16 residues. The CDR3 protein is CASSLVGTSVSGELFF. Here the CDR3 DNA reads TGTGCCAGCAGCTTAGTAGGGACTAGCGTGTCAGGGGAGCTGTTTTTT.

The chain employs TRBV6-1 and TRBJ1-6; D not resolved. Trimming left V 2 bases short and J 7 bases short, with 9 bases between. In germline, CDR1 is MNHNS, CDR2 SASEGT. The CDR3 runs to 14 residues. CDR3 residues: CASSETIGNSPLHF. In DNA form, the CDR3 reads TGTGCCAGCAGTGAAACTATTGGGAATTCACCCCTCCACTTT.

The rearrangement uses TRBV6-1 and TRBJ2-6; possible D gene TRBD2, 6 bases. The CDR3 spans 16 residues. The V gene lost 2 bases and the J gene lost 2 bases, with 10 bases spanning the gap. Per germline, CDR1 MNHNS and CDR2 SASEGT. The CDR3 loop is CASSEWGRTGANVLTF. The CDR3 DNA reads TGTGCCAGCAGTGAATGGGGGAGGACTGGGGCCAACGTCCTGACTTTC.

This clone showed up just once. V and J are TRBV5-6 and TRBJ1-5; possibly TRBD1 for D (6 bases). The germline V gene encodes CDR1 SGHDT and CDR2 YYEEEE. V was shortened by 0 bases and J by 4 bases, with 8 bases between the two germline ends. CDR3 length: 14 residues. This chain's CDR3 is CASSLVGGNQPQHF. The DNA of the CDR3 is TGTGCCAGCAGCTTGGTAGGGGGAAATCAGCCCCAGCATTTT.